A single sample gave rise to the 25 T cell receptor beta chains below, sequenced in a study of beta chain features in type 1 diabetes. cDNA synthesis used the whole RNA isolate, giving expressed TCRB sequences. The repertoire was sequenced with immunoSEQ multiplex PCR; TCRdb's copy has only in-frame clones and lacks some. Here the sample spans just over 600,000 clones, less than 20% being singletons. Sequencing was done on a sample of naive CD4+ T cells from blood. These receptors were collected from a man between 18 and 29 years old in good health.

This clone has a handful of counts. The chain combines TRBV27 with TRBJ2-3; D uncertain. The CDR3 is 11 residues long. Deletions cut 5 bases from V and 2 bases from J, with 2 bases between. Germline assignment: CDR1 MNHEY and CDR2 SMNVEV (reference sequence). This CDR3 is CASSHTDTQYF. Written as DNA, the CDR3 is TGTGCCAGCAGTCACACAGATACGCAGTATTTT.

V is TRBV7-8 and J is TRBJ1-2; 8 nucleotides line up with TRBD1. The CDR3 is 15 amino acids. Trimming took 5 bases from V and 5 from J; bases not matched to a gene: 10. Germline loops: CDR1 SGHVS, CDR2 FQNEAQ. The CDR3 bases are TGTGCCAGCAGCCACCGGAGACAGGGGTCTTATGGCTACACCTTC. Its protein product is CASSHRRQGSYGYTF.

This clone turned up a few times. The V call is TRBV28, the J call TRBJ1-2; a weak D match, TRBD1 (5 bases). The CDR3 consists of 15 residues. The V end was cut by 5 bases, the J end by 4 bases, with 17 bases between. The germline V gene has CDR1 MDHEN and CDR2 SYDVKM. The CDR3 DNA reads TGTGCCAGCAGTACTCCGGGAACAGGTGGCTATGGCTACACCTTC. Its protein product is CASSTPGTGGYGYTF.

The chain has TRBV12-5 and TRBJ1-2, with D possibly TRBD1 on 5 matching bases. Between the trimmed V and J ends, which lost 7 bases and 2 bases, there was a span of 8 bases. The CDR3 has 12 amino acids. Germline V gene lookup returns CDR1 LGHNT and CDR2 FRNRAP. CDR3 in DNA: TGTGCTAGTGTAGGGGCGAACTATGGCTACACCTTC. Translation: CASVGANYGYTF.

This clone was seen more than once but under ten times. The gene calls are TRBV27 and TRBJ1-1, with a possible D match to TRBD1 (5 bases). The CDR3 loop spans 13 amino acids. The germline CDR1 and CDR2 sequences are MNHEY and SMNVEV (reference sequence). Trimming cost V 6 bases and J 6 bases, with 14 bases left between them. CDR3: CASSPRVIPEAFF. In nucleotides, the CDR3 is TGTGCCAGCAGCCCCAGGGTTATCCCTGAAGCTTTCTTT.

In DNA, the CDR3 is TGTGCCAGCAGTCAGACGGTTAACACTGAAGCTTTCTTT. This gives the protein CASSQTVNTEAFF. The chain has TRBV28 and TRBJ1-1; D gene uncertain. V was shortened by 5 bases and J by 2 bases, with 9 bases between the two germline ends. This CDR3 has 13 residues. Germline values: CDR1 MDHEN, CDR2 SYDVKM.

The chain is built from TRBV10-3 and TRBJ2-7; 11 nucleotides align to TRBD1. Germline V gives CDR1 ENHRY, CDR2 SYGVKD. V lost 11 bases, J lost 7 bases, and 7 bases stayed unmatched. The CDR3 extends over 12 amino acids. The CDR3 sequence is CAGQGAKGEQYF. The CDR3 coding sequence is TGTGCCGGACAGGGGGCGAAGGGTGAGCAGTACTTC.

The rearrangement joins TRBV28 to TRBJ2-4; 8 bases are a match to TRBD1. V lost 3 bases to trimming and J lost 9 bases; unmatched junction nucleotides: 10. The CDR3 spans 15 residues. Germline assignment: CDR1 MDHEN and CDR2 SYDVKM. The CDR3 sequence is CASSFRGQRFSIQYF. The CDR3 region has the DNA TGTGCCAGCAGTTTCAGGGGGCAACGTTTTTCCATTCAGTACTTC.

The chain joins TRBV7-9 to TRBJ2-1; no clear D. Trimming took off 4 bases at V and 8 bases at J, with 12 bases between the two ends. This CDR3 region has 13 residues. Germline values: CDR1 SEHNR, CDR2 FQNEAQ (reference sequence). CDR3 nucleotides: TGTGCCAGCAGCTATAGCCCCCCCTATGAGCAGTTCTTC. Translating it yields CASSYSPPYEQFF.

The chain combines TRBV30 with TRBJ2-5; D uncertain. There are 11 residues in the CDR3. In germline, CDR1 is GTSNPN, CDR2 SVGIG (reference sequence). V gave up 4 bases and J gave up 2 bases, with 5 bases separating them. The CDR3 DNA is TGTGCCTGGAATAGGCAAGAGACCCAGTACTTC. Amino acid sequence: CAWNRQETQYF.

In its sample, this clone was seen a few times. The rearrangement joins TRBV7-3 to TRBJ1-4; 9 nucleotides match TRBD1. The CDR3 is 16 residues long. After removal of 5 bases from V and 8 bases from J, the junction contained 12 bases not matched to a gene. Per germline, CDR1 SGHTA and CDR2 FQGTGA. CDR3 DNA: TGTGCCAGCAGCCCTGAAGGGGACAGGGATGAAGAAAAACTGTTTTTT. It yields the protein CASSPEGDRDEEKLFF.

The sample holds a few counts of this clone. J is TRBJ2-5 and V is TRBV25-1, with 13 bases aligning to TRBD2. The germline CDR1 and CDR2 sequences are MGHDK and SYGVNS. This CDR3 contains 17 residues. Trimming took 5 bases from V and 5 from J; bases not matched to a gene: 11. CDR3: CASSPGLAGRPQETQYF. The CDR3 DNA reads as TGTGCCAGCAGTCCGGGACTAGCGGGGCGGCCCCAGGAGACCCAGTACTTC.

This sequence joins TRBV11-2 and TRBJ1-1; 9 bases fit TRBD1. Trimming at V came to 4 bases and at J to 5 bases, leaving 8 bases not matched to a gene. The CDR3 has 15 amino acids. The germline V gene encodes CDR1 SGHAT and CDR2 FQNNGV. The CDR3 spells CASSSIAGQGTEAFF. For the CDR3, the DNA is TGTGCCAGCAGCTCCATTGCGGGACAGGGTACTGAAGCTTTCTTT.

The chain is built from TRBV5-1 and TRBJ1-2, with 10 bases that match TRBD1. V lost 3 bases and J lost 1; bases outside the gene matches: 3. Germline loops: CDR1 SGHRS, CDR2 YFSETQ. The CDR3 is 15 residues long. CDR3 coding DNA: TGCGCCAGCAGCTACGGACAGGGGGATAACTATGGCTACACCTTC. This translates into CASSYGQGDNYGYTF. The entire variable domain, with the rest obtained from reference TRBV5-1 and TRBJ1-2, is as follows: KAGVTQTPRYLIKTRGQQVTLSCSPISGHRSVSWYQQTPGQGLQFLFEYFSETQRNKGNFPGRFSGRQFSNSRSEMNVSTLELGDSALYLCASSYGQGDNYGYTFGSGTRLTVV.

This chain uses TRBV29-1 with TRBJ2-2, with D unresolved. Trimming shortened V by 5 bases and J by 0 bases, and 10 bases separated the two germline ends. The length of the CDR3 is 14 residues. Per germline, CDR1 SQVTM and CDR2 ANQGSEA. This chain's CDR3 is CSVPMPANTGELFF. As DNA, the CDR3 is TGCAGCGTTCCAATGCCAGCGAACACCGGGGAGCTGTTTTTT.

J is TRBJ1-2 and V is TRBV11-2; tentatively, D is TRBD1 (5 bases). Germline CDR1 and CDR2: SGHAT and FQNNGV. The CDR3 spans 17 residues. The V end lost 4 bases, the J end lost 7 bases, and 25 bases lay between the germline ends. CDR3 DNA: TGTGCCAGCAGCTCAAGGCCCTCGACGCCAGGGAGTGGTGGCTACACCTTC. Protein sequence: CASSSRPSTPGSGGYTF.

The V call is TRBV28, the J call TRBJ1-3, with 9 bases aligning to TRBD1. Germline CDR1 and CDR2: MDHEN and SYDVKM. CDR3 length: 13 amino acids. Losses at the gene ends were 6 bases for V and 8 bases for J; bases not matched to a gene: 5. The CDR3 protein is CASRGTGRDTIYF. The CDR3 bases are TGTGCCAGCAGGGGGACAGGGAGGGACACCATATATTTT. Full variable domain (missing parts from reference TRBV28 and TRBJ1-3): DVKVTQSSRYLVKRTGEKVFLECVQDMDHENMFWYRQDPGLGLRLIYFSYDVKMKEKGDIPEGYSVSREKKERFSLILESASTNQTSMYLCASRGTGRDTIYFGEGSWLTVV.

The CDR3 nucleotides are TGTGCCAGCAGCGTAGAAACGGGCTCCTATGGCTACACCTTC. Translation gives CASSVETGSYGYTF. V and J are TRBV9 and TRBJ1-2; D unclear. V was cut by 0 bases and J by 4 bases, with 10 bases left in between. Germline assignment: CDR1 SGDLS and CDR2 YYNGEE. The CDR3 length is 14 residues.

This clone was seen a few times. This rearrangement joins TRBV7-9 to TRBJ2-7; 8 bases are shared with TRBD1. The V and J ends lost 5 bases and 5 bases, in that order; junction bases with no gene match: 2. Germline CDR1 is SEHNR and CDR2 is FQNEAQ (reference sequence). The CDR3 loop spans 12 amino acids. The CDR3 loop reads CASSRTGNEQYF. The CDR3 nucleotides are TGTGCCAGCAGCCGGACAGGGAACGAGCAGTACTTC. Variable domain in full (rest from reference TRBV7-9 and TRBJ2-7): DTGVSQNPRHKITKRGQNVTFRCDPISEHNRLYWYRQTLGQGPEFLTYFQNEAQLEKSRLLSDRFSAERPKGSFSTLEIQRTEQGDSAMYLCASSRTGNEQYFGPGTRLTVT.

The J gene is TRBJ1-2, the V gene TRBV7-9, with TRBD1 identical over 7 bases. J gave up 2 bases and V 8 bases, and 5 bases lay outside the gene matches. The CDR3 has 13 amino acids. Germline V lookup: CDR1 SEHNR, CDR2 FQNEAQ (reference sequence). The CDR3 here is CASVGQENYGYTF. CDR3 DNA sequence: TGTGCCAGCGTTGGACAGGAAAACTATGGCTACACCTTC.

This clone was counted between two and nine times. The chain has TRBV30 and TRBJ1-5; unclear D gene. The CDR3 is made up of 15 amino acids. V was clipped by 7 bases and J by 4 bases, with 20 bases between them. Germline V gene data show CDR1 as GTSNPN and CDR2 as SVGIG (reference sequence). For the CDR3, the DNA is TGTGCCTTTAGAAGAGGTGGAACAGCTAATCAGCCCCAGCATTTT. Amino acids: CAFRRGGTANQPQHF.

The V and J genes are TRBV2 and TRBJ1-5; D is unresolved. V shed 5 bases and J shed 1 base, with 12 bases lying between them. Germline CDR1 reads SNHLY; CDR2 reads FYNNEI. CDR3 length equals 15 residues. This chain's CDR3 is CASSLRGLSNQPQHF. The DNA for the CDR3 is TGTGCCAGCAGTCTCCGAGGGCTAAGCAATCAGCCCCAGCATTTT.

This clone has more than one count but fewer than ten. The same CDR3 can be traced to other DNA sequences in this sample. CDR3 protein: CASSLRETQYF. The CDR3 nucleotides are TGTGCCAGCAGTTTGCGAGAGACCCAGTACTTC. The chain carries TRBV28 and TRBJ2-5; D is undetermined. With 3 bases removed from V and 4 bases from J, the gap between germline ends came to 3 bases. Germline V gene data show CDR1 as MDHEN and CDR2 as SYDVKM. The CDR3 spans 11 residues. Supplemented by reference TRBV28 and TRBJ2-5, the full variable domain reads DVKVTQSSRYLVKRTGEKVFLECVQDMDHENMFWYRQDPGLGLRLIYFSYDVKMKEKGDIPEGYSVSREKKERFSLILESASTNQTSMYLCASSLRETQYFGPGTRLLVL.

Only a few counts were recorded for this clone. The chain's CDR3 is CAISESLGGTSLNEQFF. The CDR3 nucleotides are TGTGCCATCAGTGAGTCTCTAGGGGGGACTAGCCTTAATGAGCAGTTCTTC. The gene calls are TRBV10-3 and TRBJ2-1, with 9 bases identical to TRBD2. V dropped 0 bases and J dropped 7; count of bases not matched to a gene: 10. The CDR3 extends over 17 amino acids. Germline CDR1 reads ENHRY; CDR2 reads SYGVKD.

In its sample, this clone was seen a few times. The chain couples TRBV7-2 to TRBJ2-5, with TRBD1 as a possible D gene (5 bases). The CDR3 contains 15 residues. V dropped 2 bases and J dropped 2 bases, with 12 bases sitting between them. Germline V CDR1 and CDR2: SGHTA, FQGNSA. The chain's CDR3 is CASSLKGREQETQYF. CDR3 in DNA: TGTGCCAGCAGCTTAAAAGGCAGGGAACAAGAGACCCAGTACTTC.